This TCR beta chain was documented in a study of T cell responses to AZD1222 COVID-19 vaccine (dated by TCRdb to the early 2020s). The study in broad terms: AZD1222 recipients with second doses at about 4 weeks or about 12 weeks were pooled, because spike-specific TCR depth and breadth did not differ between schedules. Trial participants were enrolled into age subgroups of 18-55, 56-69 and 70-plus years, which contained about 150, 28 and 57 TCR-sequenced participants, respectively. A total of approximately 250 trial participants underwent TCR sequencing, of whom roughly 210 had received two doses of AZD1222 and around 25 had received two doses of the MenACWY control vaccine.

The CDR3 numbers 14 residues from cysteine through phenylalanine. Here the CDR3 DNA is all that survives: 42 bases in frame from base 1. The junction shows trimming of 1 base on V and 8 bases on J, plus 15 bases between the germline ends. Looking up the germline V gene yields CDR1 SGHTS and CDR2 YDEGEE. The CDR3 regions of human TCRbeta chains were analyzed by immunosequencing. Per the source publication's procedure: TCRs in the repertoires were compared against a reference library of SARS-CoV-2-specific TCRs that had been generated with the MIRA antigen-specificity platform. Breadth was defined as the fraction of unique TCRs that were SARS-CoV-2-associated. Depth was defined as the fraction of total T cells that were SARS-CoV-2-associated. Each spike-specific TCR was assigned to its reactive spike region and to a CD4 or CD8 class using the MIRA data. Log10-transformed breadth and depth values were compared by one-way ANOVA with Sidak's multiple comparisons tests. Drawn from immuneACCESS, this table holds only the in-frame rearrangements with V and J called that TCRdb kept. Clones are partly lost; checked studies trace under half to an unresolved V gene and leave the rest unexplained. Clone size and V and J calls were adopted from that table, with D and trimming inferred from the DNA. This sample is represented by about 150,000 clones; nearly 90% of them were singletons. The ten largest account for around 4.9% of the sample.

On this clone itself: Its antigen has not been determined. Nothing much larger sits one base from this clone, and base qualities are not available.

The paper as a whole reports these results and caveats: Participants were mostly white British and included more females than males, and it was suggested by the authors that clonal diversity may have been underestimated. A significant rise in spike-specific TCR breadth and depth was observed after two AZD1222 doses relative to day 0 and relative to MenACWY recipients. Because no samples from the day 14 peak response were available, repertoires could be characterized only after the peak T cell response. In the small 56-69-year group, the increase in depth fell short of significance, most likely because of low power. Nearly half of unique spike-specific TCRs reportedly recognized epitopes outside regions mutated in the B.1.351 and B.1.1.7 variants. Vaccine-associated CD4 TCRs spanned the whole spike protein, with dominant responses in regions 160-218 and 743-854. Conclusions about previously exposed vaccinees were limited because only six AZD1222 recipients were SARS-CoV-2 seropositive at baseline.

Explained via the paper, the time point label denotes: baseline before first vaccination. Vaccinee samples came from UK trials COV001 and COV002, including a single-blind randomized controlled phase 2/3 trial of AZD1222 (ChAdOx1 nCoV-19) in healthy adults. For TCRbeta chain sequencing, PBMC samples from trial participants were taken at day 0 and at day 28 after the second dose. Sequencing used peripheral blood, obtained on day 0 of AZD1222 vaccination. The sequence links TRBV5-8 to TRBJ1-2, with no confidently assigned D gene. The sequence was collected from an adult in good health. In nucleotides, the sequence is TGTGCCAGCAGCTTGAGCGACGGGGTTGTGGGCTACACCTTC. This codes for CASSLSDGVVGYTF.